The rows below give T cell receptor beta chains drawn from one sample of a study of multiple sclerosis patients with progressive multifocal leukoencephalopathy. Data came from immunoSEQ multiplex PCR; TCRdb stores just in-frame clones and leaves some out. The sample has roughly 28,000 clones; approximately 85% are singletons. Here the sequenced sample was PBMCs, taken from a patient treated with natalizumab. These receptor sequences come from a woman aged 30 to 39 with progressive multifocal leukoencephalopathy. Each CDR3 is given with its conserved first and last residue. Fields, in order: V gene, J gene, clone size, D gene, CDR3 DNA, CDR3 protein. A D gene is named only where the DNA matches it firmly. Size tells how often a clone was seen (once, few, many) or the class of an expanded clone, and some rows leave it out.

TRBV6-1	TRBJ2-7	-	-	TGTGCCAGCAGTGAATGGACAGCCTATGAGCAGTACTTC	CASSEWTAYEQYF
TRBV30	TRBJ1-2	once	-	TGTGCCTGGAGTGTAAACAGGGAATATGGCTACACCTTC	CAWSVNREYGYTF
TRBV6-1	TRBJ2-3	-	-	TGTGCCAGCAACCCCTGGGGCGGCGGCACAGATACGCAGTATTTT	CASNPWGGGTDTQYF
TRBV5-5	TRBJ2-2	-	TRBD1	TGTGCCAGCATCCCCACCCGGGACAGAGACACCGGGGAGCTGTTTTTT	CASIPTRDRDTGELFF
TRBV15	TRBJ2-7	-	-	TGTGCCACCAGCAGAGGGGGGTCCTCCTACGAGCAGTACTTC	CATSRGGSSYEQYF
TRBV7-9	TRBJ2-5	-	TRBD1	TGTGCCAGCAGCTTAGGTGACAGGGGGTTTGGAGAGACCCAGTACTTC	CASSLGDRGFGETQYF
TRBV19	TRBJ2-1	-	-	TGTGCCAGTAGTATGGGTTCGGGGAGCAATGAGCAGTTCTTC	CASSMGSGSNEQFF
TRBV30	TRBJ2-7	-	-	TGTGCCTGGAGAGTTTCCCACGAGCAGTACTTC	CAWRVSHEQYF
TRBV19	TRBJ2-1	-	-	TGTGCCAGTAGTGGCGGAAACTACAATGAGCAGTTCTTC	CASSGGNYNEQFF
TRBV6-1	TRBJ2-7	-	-	TGTGCCAGCAGAGGAGCTTGGGCAGGGGAGCGCGAGCAGTACTTC	CASRGAWAGEREQYF
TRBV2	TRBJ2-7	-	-	TGTGCCAGCAGCTTAACCTACGAGCAGTACTTC	CASSLTYEQYF
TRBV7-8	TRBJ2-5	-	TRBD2	TGTGCCAGCAGCTTAGGGCTAGCGGGAGGGTATACAGAGACCCAGTACTTC	CASSLGLAGGYTETQYF
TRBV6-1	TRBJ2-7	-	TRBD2	TGTGCCAGCAGTGAAGCTAGCGGGGGGGCCTACGAGCAGTACTTC	CASSEASGGAYEQYF
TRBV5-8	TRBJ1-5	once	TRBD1	TGTGCCAGCAGCTTCGGGACAGGGATAGGGCAGCCCCAGCATTTT	CASSFGTGIGQPQHF
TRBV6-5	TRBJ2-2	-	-	TGTGCCAGCAGTTACTCGGGGGCGGTAGGCACCGGGGAGCTGTTTTTT	CASSYSGAVGTGELFF
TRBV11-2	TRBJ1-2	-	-	TGTGCCAGCAGCCCCAACAGGGATTCTCTCTATGGCTACACCTTC	CASSPNRDSLYGYTF
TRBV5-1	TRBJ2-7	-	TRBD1	TGCGCCAGCAGCTTGTCGGCAGGGGGCAGTTCCTACGAGCAGTACTTC	CASSLSAGGSSYEQYF
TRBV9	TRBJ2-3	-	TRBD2	TGTGCCCGCAGCGTGGGAGCGGGAGATGCAGATACGCAGTATTTT	CARSVGAGDADTQYF
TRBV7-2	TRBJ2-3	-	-	TGTGCCAGCAGCCTAGGCCGGGGATCGAGCACAGATACGCAGTATTTT	CASSLGRGSSTDTQYF
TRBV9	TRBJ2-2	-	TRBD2	TGTGCCAGCAGCGTAGCTAGCGGGAGGGCCACCGGGGAGCTGTTTTTT	CASSVASGRATGELFF
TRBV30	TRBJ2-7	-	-	TGTGCCTGGACCGACGCCTACGAGCAGTACTTC	CAWTDAYEQYF
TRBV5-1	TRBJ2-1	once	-	TGCGCCAGCAGCTCCACCACCGTTGGGGGGCGGGAGAACAATGAGCAGTTCTTC	CASSSTTVGGRENNEQFF
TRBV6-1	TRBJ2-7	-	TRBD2	TGTGCCAGCAGGAACACAGCGGGGGCTCACGAGCAGTACTTC	CASRNTAGAHEQYF
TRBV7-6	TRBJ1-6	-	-	TGTGCCAGCAGCTTGGAGGAGGGGAATTCACCCCTCCACTTT	CASSLEEGNSPLHF
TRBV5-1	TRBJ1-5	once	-	TGCGCCAGCAGCTTGGAAGGACTTAATCAGCCCCAGCATTTT	CASSLEGLNQPQHF
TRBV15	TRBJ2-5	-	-	TGTGCCACCAGCAGACGGAGCGTTGGACAAGGACAAGAGACCCAGTACTTC	CATSRRSVGQGQETQYF
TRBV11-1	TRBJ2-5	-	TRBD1	TGTGCCAGCAGCTCACCCCACAGGGGTCAAGAGACCCAGTACTTC	CASSSPHRGQETQYF
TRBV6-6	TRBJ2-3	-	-	TGTGCCAGCAGGGGGCGCGAAGATACGCAGTATTTT	CASRGREDTQYF
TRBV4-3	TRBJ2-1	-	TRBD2	TGCGCCAGCAGCCAAGTGGAGACTAGCGGGGACAATGAGCAGTTCTTC	CASSQVETSGDNEQFF